These T cell receptor beta chains were read from a single sample in a study of Graves' ophthalmopathy and Graves' hyperthyroidism. From the multiplex PCR reads, TCRdb called clonotypes with MiXCR, one entry per CDR3 protein. The sample holds approximately 210,000 distinct CDR3 sequences; roughly 29% are singletons and the top ten take over 7.5%. Sequencing was performed on peripheral blood. The receptor source for this set is a man in his fifties with Graves' ophthalmopathy. The CDR3 runs from the conserved cysteine through the conserved F or W. Fields, in order: J gene, D gene, clone size, V gene, CDR3 protein, CDR3 DNA. D genes are given only for firm matches. Expanded clones are given a class, and other clones once, few, many or no size at all.

j_call: TRBJ1-1
d_call: TRBD1
clone_size: -
v_call: TRBV5-1
cdr3_aa: CASSLTGEGVTEAFF
cdr3_nt: TGCGCCAGCAGCTTGACAGGGGAGGGAGTCACTGAAGCTTTCTTT

j_call: TRBJ1-1
d_call: -
clone_size: -
v_call: TRBV12-3/TRBV12-4
cdr3_aa: CASSPPEDTEAFF
cdr3_nt: TGTGCCAGCAGTCCCCCCGAGGACACTGAAGCTTTCTTT

j_call: TRBJ1-2
d_call: -
clone_size: -
v_call: TRBV7-2
cdr3_aa: CASSLASYGYTF
cdr3_nt: TGTGCCAGCAGCTTAGCGTCATATGGCTACACCTTC

j_call: TRBJ2-7
d_call: TRBD1
clone_size: many
v_call: TRBV2
cdr3_aa: CASRKEQGAFSYEQYF
cdr3_nt: TGTGCCAGTAGGAAGGAACAGGGGGCTTTCTCCTACGAGCAGTACTTC

j_call: TRBJ2-5
d_call: -
clone_size: many
v_call: TRBV28
cdr3_aa: CASTPGPKGTQYF
cdr3_nt: TGTGCCAGCACACCGGGACCAAAGGGGACCCAGTACTTC

j_call: TRBJ2-7
d_call: -
clone_size: -
v_call: TRBV28
cdr3_aa: CASSTQTPYEQYF
cdr3_nt: TGTGCCAGCAGTACACAGACTCCATACGAGCAGTACTTC

j_call: TRBJ2-7
d_call: -
clone_size: -
v_call: TRBV7-8
cdr3_aa: CASSPAPGRVEQYF
cdr3_nt: TGTGCCAGCAGTCCCGCCCCCGGTCGAGTCGAGCAGTACTTC

j_call: TRBJ2-5
d_call: TRBD2
clone_size: many
v_call: TRBV7-8
cdr3_aa: CASSLSFAGVVPGETQYF
cdr3_nt: TGTGCCAGCAGCTTGAGCTTCGCGGGAGTAGTCCCCGGGGAGACCCAGTACTTC

j_call: TRBJ1-2
d_call: -
clone_size: -
v_call: TRBV28
cdr3_aa: CASSLVKGRGYTF
cdr3_nt: TGTGCCAGCAGTTTAGTGAAGGGACGGGGCTACACCTTC

j_call: TRBJ2-7
d_call: TRBD1
clone_size: -
v_call: TRBV7-6
cdr3_aa: CASSPRDRDLYEQYF
cdr3_nt: TGTGCCAGCAGCCCGAGGGACAGGGACCTGTACGAGCAGTACTTC

j_call: TRBJ2-7
d_call: TRBD1
clone_size: -
v_call: TRBV7-2
cdr3_aa: CASSQGTAADYEQYF
cdr3_nt: TGTGCCAGCAGCCAAGGGACAGCCGCCGATTACGAGCAGTACTTC

j_call: TRBJ2-2
d_call: TRBD2
clone_size: many
v_call: TRBV2
cdr3_aa: CASSEAGLASGELFF
cdr3_nt: TGTGCCAGCAGTGAAGCAGGACTAGCTAGCGGGGAGCTGTTTTTT

j_call: TRBJ1-1
d_call: -
clone_size: many
v_call: TRBV12-3/TRBV12-4
cdr3_aa: CASRRRSTEAFF
cdr3_nt: TGTGCCAGCAGGCGGAGGAGCACTGAAGCTTTCTTT

j_call: TRBJ1-2
d_call: -
clone_size: -
v_call: TRBV30
cdr3_aa: CAWSDRWAYTF
cdr3_nt: TGTGCCTGGAGTGATAGGTGGGCCTACACCTTC

j_call: TRBJ2-7
d_call: TRBD2
clone_size: many
v_call: TRBV30
cdr3_aa: CAWGYRTSGSYEQYF
cdr3_nt: TGTGCCTGGGGCTACAGGACTAGCGGGAGCTACGAGCAGTACTTC

j_call: TRBJ1-1
d_call: TRBD1
clone_size: many
v_call: TRBV25-1
cdr3_aa: CAAGQGMNTEAFF
cdr3_nt: TGTGCCGCGGGACAGGGGATGAACACTGAAGCTTTCTTT

j_call: TRBJ2-6
d_call: -
clone_size: many
v_call: TRBV29-1
cdr3_aa: CSVDAEAGANVLTF
cdr3_nt: TGCAGCGTTGATGCAGAAGCTGGGGCCAACGTCCTGACTTTC

j_call: TRBJ1-3
d_call: -
clone_size: many
v_call: TRBV4-3
cdr3_aa: CASSQDISSGNTIYF
cdr3_nt: TGCGCCAGCAGCCAAGATATCAGCTCTGGAAACACCATATATTTT

j_call: TRBJ2-7
d_call: -
clone_size: many
v_call: TRBV12-3/TRBV12-4
cdr3_aa: CASSTLATPGYEQYF
cdr3_nt: TGTGCCAGCAGTACGCTAGCCACACCTGGCTACGAGCAGTACTTC

j_call: TRBJ2-2
d_call: -
clone_size: many
v_call: TRBV6-5
cdr3_aa: CASSYGGQYTGELFF
cdr3_nt: TGTGCCAGCAGTTACGGTGGACAGTACACCGGGGAGCTGTTTTTT

j_call: TRBJ2-5
d_call: -
clone_size: many
v_call: TRBV24-1
cdr3_aa: CATSDGDLTQETQYF
cdr3_nt: TGTGCCACCAGTGACGGGGACCTGACTCAAGAGACCCAGTACTTC

j_call: TRBJ2-5
d_call: -
clone_size: -
v_call: TRBV10-3
cdr3_aa: CAISDLRSTGLETQYF
cdr3_nt: TGTGCCATCAGTGACCTCCGCTCCACAGGGTTAGAGACCCAGTACTTC

j_call: TRBJ1-3
d_call: -
clone_size: many
v_call: TRBV29-1
cdr3_aa: CSATSGNTIYF
cdr3_nt: TGCAGTGCAACCTCTGGAAACACCATATATTTT

j_call: TRBJ2-7
d_call: TRBD1
clone_size: many
v_call: TRBV28
cdr3_aa: CASSQTRQGGGYEQYF
cdr3_nt: TGTGCCAGCAGCCAAACCCGACAGGGTGGCGGCTACGAGCAGTACTTC

j_call: TRBJ1-5
d_call: TRBD1
clone_size: many
v_call: TRBV24-1
cdr3_aa: CATSESGQGVSNQPQHF
cdr3_nt: TGTGCCACCAGTGAATCAGGACAGGGGGTTAGCAATCAGCCCCAGCATTTT

j_call: TRBJ2-4
d_call: -
clone_size: many
v_call: TRBV28
cdr3_aa: CASSWIRGGKNIQYF
cdr3_nt: TGTGCCAGCAGCTGGATCCGGGGTGGCAAAAACATTCAGTACTTC

j_call: TRBJ2-7
d_call: -
clone_size: many
v_call: TRBV28
cdr3_aa: CASSPRPTSGEQYF
cdr3_nt: TGTGCCAGCAGCCCCCGTCCAACCTCGGGGGAGCAGTACTTC

j_call: TRBJ2-7
d_call: -
clone_size: -
v_call: TRBV20-1
cdr3_aa: CSFQIGRWPGTASYEQYF
cdr3_nt: TGCAGTTTCCAAATCGGCCGTTGGCCGGGGACGGCCTCCTACGAGCAGTACTTC

j_call: TRBJ2-7
d_call: -
clone_size: -
v_call: TRBV12-3/TRBV12-4
cdr3_aa: CASSLQAGTYEQYF
cdr3_nt: TGTGCCAGCAGTTTACAGGCAGGGACCTACGAGCAGTACTTC

j_call: TRBJ2-7
d_call: TRBD2
clone_size: many
v_call: TRBV12-3/TRBV12-4
cdr3_aa: CASSLLAGDFEQYF
cdr3_nt: TGTGCCAGCAGCTTACTAGCGGGAGATTTCGAGCAGTACTTC

j_call: TRBJ2-2
d_call: -
clone_size: many
v_call: TRBV20-1
cdr3_aa: CSASPRPNTGELFF
cdr3_nt: TGCAGTGCTAGCCCCCGTCCGAACACCGGGGAGCTGTTTTTT

j_call: TRBJ2-5
d_call: TRBD2
clone_size: few
v_call: TRBV27
cdr3_aa: CASSPSLAAKETQYF
cdr3_nt: TGTGCCAGCAGTCCCTCCCTAGCGGCCAAAGAGACCCAGTACTTC

j_call: TRBJ2-5
d_call: TRBD1
clone_size: many
v_call: TRBV5-1
cdr3_aa: CASSLEGAEETQYF
cdr3_nt: TGCGCCAGCAGCTTGGAGGGGGCGGAGGAGACCCAGTACTTC

j_call: TRBJ1-3
d_call: -
clone_size: -
v_call: TRBV11-2
cdr3_aa: CASSSGPGLGGNTIYF
cdr3_nt: TGTGCCAGCAGCTCTGGTCCCGGCTTGGGAGGAAACACCATATATTTT

j_call: TRBJ2-7
d_call: -
clone_size: many
v_call: TRBV28
cdr3_aa: CASSFIGVTGFFYEQYF
cdr3_nt: TGTGCCAGCAGCTTTATAGGGGTGACAGGTTTTTTCTACGAGCAGTACTTC

j_call: TRBJ2-2
d_call: -
clone_size: many
v_call: TRBV5-1
cdr3_aa: CASTVRDPSGELFF
cdr3_nt: TGCGCCAGCACGGTCAGGGATCCCTCCGGGGAGCTGTTTTTT

j_call: TRBJ1-3
d_call: -
clone_size: many
v_call: TRBV12-3/TRBV12-4
cdr3_aa: CASTLGGEGSGNTIYF
cdr3_nt: TGTGCCAGCACCCTGGGGGGGGAGGGCTCTGGAAACACCATATATTTT

j_call: TRBJ1-5
d_call: -
clone_size: -
v_call: TRBV7-9
cdr3_aa: CASSLAGWGQPQHF
cdr3_nt: TGTGCCAGCAGCTTAGCAGGGTGGGGCCAGCCCCAGCATTTT

j_call: TRBJ1-5
d_call: -
clone_size: many
v_call: TRBV7-2
cdr3_aa: CASSPTGYQPQHF
cdr3_nt: TGTGCCAGCAGTCCGACAGGATATCAGCCCCAGCATTTT

j_call: TRBJ1-1
d_call: -
clone_size: -
v_call: TRBV10-3
cdr3_aa: CAVGRGAEAFF
cdr3_nt: TGTGCCGTGGGAAGGGGCGCTGAAGCTTTCTTT

j_call: TRBJ1-1
d_call: -
clone_size: many
v_call: TRBV30
cdr3_aa: CAWSVGLWAFF
cdr3_nt: TGTGCCTGGAGTGTCGGGTTGTGGGCTTTCTTT

j_call: TRBJ2-7
d_call: TRBD1
clone_size: many
v_call: TRBV6-2/TRBV6-3
cdr3_aa: CASSYVDWDSSGEQYF
cdr3_nt: TGTGCCAGCAGTTACGTCGATTGGGACAGTAGTGGTGAGCAGTACTTC

j_call: TRBJ2-3
d_call: TRBD2
clone_size: many
v_call: TRBV6-2/TRBV6-3
cdr3_aa: CASSYSTSGRGSQDTQYF
cdr3_nt: TGTGCCAGCAGTTACTCGACTAGCGGGAGGGGATCACAAGATACGCAGTATTTT

j_call: TRBJ2-5
d_call: -
clone_size: many
v_call: TRBV20-1
cdr3_aa: CSAREPSAGQETQYF
cdr3_nt: TGCAGTGCTAGAGAACCGTCGGCAGGGCAAGAGACCCAGTACTTC

j_call: TRBJ2-7
d_call: TRBD2
clone_size: many
v_call: TRBV28
cdr3_aa: CASSLSPGLHSYEQYF
cdr3_nt: TGTGCCAGCAGTTTATCCCCGGGACTACACTCCTACGAGCAGTACTTC

j_call: TRBJ2-5
d_call: TRBD2
clone_size: many
v_call: TRBV12-3/TRBV12-4
cdr3_aa: CASSPGLAGVGETQYF
cdr3_nt: TGTGCCAGCAGTCCGGGACTAGCGGGAGTAGGGGAGACCCAGTACTTC

j_call: TRBJ1-5
d_call: TRBD1
clone_size: -
v_call: TRBV18
cdr3_aa: CASSVTLLTRQGADQPQHF
cdr3_nt: TGTGCCAGCTCTGTTACCCTATTAACCCGACAGGGAGCAGATCAGCCCCAGCATTTT

j_call: TRBJ2-5
d_call: -
clone_size: many
v_call: TRBV15
cdr3_aa: CATSRDRARGETQYF
cdr3_nt: TGTGCCACCAGCAGAGATAGGGCACGGGGAGAGACCCAGTACTTC

j_call: TRBJ2-7
d_call: TRBD2
clone_size: -
v_call: TRBV6-2/TRBV6-3
cdr3_aa: CASSFSTTPSGSSYEQYF
cdr3_nt: TGTGCCAGCAGTTTCTCCACAACCCCTAGCGGGAGCTCCTACGAGCAGTACTTC

j_call: TRBJ1-2
d_call: -
clone_size: many
v_call: TRBV6-1
cdr3_aa: CASSESSFFVYGYTF
cdr3_nt: TGTGCCAGCAGTGAAAGTTCTTTCTTCGTCTATGGCTACACCTTC

j_call: TRBJ2-7
d_call: -
clone_size: -
v_call: TRBV30
cdr3_aa: CVWSETAANPYEQHF
cdr3_nt: TGTGTCTGGAGTGAAACCGCAGCGAACCCCTACGAGCAGCACTTC

j_call: TRBJ1-2
d_call: -
clone_size: -
v_call: TRBV24-1
cdr3_aa: CATSEPGYGYGYTF
cdr3_nt: TGTGCCACCAGTGAGCCTGGGTATGGCTATGGCTACACCTTC

j_call: TRBJ2-7
d_call: -
clone_size: many
v_call: TRBV28
cdr3_aa: CASSLDVPYEQYF
cdr3_nt: TGTGCCAGCAGTTTGGACGTCCCGTACGAGCAGTACTTC

j_call: TRBJ2-6
d_call: -
clone_size: many
v_call: TRBV6-1
cdr3_aa: CASTPGFALRANVLTF
cdr3_nt: TGTGCCAGCACCCCAGGGTTCGCTCTTCGGGCCAACGTCCTGACTTTC

j_call: TRBJ2-7
d_call: TRBD1
clone_size: -
v_call: TRBV6-1
cdr3_aa: CASSTGTGLSYEQYF
cdr3_nt: TGTGCCAGCAGTACCGGGACAGGGCTGTCCTACGAGCAGTACTTC